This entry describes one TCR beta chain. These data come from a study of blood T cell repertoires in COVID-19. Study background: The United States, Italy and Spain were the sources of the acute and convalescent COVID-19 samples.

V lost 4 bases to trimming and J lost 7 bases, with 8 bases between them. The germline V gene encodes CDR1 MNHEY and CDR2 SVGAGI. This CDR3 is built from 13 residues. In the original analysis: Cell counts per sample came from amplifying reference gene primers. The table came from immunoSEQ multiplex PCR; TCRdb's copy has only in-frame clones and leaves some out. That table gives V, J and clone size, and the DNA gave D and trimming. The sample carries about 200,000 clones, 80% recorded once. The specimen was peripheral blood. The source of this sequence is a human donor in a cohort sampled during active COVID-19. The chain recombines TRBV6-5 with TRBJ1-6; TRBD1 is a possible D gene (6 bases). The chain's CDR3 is CASSSTGNSPLHF. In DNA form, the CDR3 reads TGTGCCAGCAGTTCAACAGGGAATTCACCCCTCCACTTT.